The rows below give T cell receptor beta chains drawn from one sample of a study of cytomegalovirus exposure and HLA in healthy donors. Only in-frame clones appear in the TCRdb table, and some are missing; sequencing was by immunoSEQ multiplex PCR. The data show 95,000 to 150,000 clones, with roughly 86% seen just once and under 2% held by the top ten. Sequencing was performed on PBMCs. These receptors originate from a man aged 18 to 30 in good health and CMV-seronegative. Both conserved end residues are part of each CDR3. D genes are given only for firm matches. Size is omitted from some rows. Given values are once, few, many or a class for expanded clones.

abundance,j_gene,d_gene,v_gene,CDR3aa,CDR3nt
.,TRBJ2-7,.,TRBV7-2,CASSLVPVSSYEQYF,TGTGCCAGCAGCTTGGTCCCGGTTAGCTCCTACGAGCAGTACTTC
.,TRBJ2-3,TRBD1,TRBV9,CASSVRTGVTDTQYF,TGTGCCAGCAGCGTACGGACAGGGGTCACAGATACGCAGTATTTT
.,TRBJ1-3,TRBD1,TRBV10-2,CASSTDRDRNTIYF,TGCGCCAGCAGCACGGACAGGGACAGAAACACCATATATTTT
.,TRBJ2-7,TRBD1,TRBV5-6,CASRRQGLYEQYF,TGTGCCAGCAGAAGACAGGGCCTCTACGAGCAGTACTTC
.,TRBJ2-7,.,TRBV7-8,CASSEGPAGSYEQYF,TGTGCCAGCAGCGAGGGACCAGCGGGCTCCTACGAGCAGTACTTC
.,TRBJ1-2,.,TRBV14,CASSQALHGYTF,TGTGCCAGCAGCCAAGCCCTCCATGGCTACACCTTC
.,TRBJ1-1,.,TRBV6-5,CASSYSADMRGAFF,TGTGCCAGCAGTTACTCGGCGGACATGAGAGGAGCTTTCTTT
.,TRBJ2-7,.,TRBV15,CATSRAGNFYEQYF,TGTGCCACCAGCAGAGCCGGGAACTTCTACGAGCAGTACTTC
many,TRBJ1-2,.,TRBV2,CASSLDRESF,TGTGCCAGCAGTTTAGACCGGGAGTCCTTC
.,TRBJ1-5,.,TRBV6-1,CASSEAYGGQPQHF,TGTGCCAGCAGTGAAGCGTACGGGGGTCAGCCCCAGCATTTT
once,TRBJ2-3,TRBD1,TRBV7-6,CASSLAGQSTDTQYF,TGTGCCAGCAGCTTAGCGGGACAGTCCACAGATACGCAGTATTTT
.,TRBJ2-7,.,TRBV13,CASSETGTQSSYEQYF,TGTGCCAGCAGCGAAACCGGGACTCAAAGCTCCTACGAGCAGTACTTC
.,TRBJ1-5,.,TRBV6-1,CASSDGPGHRRNQPQHF,TGTGCCAGCAGTGACGGCCCAGGACATCGACGTAATCAGCCCCAGCATTTT
.,TRBJ2-7,.,TRBV5-6,CASSLVRDEQYF,TGTGCCAGCAGCTTGGTCAGGGACGAGCAGTACTTC
.,TRBJ1-2,TRBD1,TRBV9,CASSRGGQGNYGYTF,TGTGCCAGCAGCAGGGGGGGACAGGGTAACTATGGCTACACCTTC
.,TRBJ2-3,TRBD2,TRBV5-4,CASSPLAGVTDTQYF,TGTGCCAGCAGCCCCCTAGCGGGGGTCACAGATACGCAGTATTTT
.,TRBJ2-6,TRBD2,TRBV4-1,CASSHLTSGGSSGANVLTF,TGCGCCAGCAGCCACCTTACTAGCGGGGGGAGCTCTGGGGCCAACGTCCTGACTTTC
.,TRBJ2-7,.,TRBV5-1,CASSILGPSGEQYF,TGCGCCAGCAGCATACTAGGACCGTCGGGCGAGCAGTACTTC
.,TRBJ2-2,.,TRBV19,CASSIASGELFF,TGTGCCAGTAGTATCGCGTCCGGGGAGCTGTTTTTT
few,TRBJ2-3,TRBD2,TRBV6-5,CASRKAGVSTDTQYF,TGTGCCAGCAGGAAAGCGGGGGTGAGCACAGATACGCAGTATTTT
.,TRBJ2-7,TRBD2,TRBV7-2,CASSLASGGAPEQYF,TGTGCCAGCAGCTTAGCTAGCGGGGGGGCACCCGAGCAGTACTTC
.,TRBJ1-2,TRBD1,TRBV4-1,CASSQGTGFYGYTF,TGCGCCAGCAGCCAGGGGACAGGGTTTTACGGCTACACCTTC
.,TRBJ2-5,.,TRBV5-6,CASSLFTGRQETQYF,TGTGCCAGCAGCTTGTTTACAGGGAGACAAGAGACCCAGTACTTC
few,TRBJ2-7,TRBD1,TRBV6-1,CASSEGQGEGQYF,TGTGCCAGCAGTGAAGGACAGGGAGAGGGGCAGTACTTC
.,TRBJ2-1,.,TRBV7-3,CASSLTRSSYNEQFF,TGTGCCAGCAGCTTAACGAGGAGCTCCTACAATGAGCAGTTCTTC
.,TRBJ2-3,.,TRBV13,CATNRLITDTQYF,TGTGCCACCAACAGGTTAATCACAGATACGCAGTATTTT
.,TRBJ2-5,.,TRBV7-9,CASSLVGPMVETQYF,TGTGCCAGCAGCTTAGTTGGCCCCATGGTAGAGACCCAGTACTTC
.,TRBJ1-3,.,TRBV9,CASSADSSSGNTIYF,TGTGCCAGCAGTGCGGACAGCAGCTCTGGAAACACCATATATTTT
once,TRBJ1-5,.,TRBV4-1,CASSQDDTGYQPQHF,TGCGCCAGCAGCCAAGACGATACAGGTTATCAGCCCCAGCATTTT
.,TRBJ2-1,.,TRBV5-6,CASSLELATFNEQFF,TGTGCCAGCAGCTTGGAATTAGCAACCTTCAATGAGCAGTTCTTC
.,TRBJ1-2,TRBD1,TRBV7-8,CASSPKGAGPYGYTF,TGTGCCAGCAGCCCTAAGGGGGCCGGACCTTATGGCTACACCTTC
.,TRBJ2-7,.,TRBV4-2,CASSQPPGEQYF,TGTGCCAGCAGCCAACCCCCGGGCGAGCAGTACTTC
.,TRBJ1-2,.,TRBV5-1,CASSLGRDYGYTF,TGCGCCAGCAGCTTGGGTCGGGACTATGGCTACACCTTC
.,TRBJ2-7,.,TRBV11-2,CASSERDLTHEQYF,TGTGCCAGCAGCGAACGGGACTTAACACACGAGCAGTACTTC
.,TRBJ2-5,TRBD1,TRBV5-8,CASSRPSGGTGGETQYF,TGTGCCAGCAGCCGTCCCTCCGGAGGGACAGGGGGAGAGACCCAGTACTTC
once,TRBJ2-3,TRBD2,TRBV29-1,CSVGESGGQSVRYF,TGCAGCGTTGGGGAATCGGGGGGGCAGTCCGTACGGTATTTT
.,TRBJ2-4,.,TRBV25-1,CASSDTGTGAKNIQYF,TGTGCCAGCAGTGACACAGGAACTGGGGCCAAAAACATTCAGTACTTC
.,TRBJ1-2,.,TRBV6-5,CASSYSGTSNYGYTF,TGTGCCAGCAGTTACTCGGGCACCTCTAACTATGGCTACACCTTC